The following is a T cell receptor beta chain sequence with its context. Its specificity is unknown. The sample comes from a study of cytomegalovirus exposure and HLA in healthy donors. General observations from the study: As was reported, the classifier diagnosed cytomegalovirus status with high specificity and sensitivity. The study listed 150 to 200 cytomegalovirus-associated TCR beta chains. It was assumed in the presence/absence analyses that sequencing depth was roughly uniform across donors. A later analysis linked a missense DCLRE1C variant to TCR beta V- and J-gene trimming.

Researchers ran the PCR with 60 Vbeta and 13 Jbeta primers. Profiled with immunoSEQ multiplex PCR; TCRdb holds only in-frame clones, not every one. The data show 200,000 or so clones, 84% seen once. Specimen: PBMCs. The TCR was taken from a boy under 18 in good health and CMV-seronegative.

Here the CDR3 reads CASSRLTSGRVGDIQYF. The CDR3 coding sequence is TGTGCCAGCAGCCGTCTCACTAGCGGAAGGGTAGGCGACATTCAGTACTTC. The chain recombines TRBV5-4 with TRBJ2-4; 8 bases are shared with TRBD2. The CDR3 is 17 residues long. The ends lost 4 bases at V and 8 bases at J; junction bases unmatched: 17. Per germline, CDR1 SGHNT and CDR2 YYREEE (reference sequence).